The 30 T cell receptor beta chains presented below share a single source sample, sequenced in a study of T cell responses to AZD1222 COVID-19 vaccine. Libraries were prepared by immunoSEQ multiplex PCR; TCRdb keeps only in-frame clonotypes and omits some of them. The table includes 120,000 to 150,000 clones, around nine tenths detected once. This material consisted of peripheral blood, taken on day 0 of MenACWY control vaccination. The receptors here all came from an adult in good health.

The rearrangement joins TRBV27 to TRBJ1-2; possible D gene TRBD1, 5 bases. Germline CDR1 reads MNHEY; CDR2 reads SMNVEV (reference sequence). This CDR3 contains 14 residues. The V gene lost 0 bases and the J gene lost 8 bases, with 13 bases spanning the gap. CDR3 in DNA: TGTGCCAGCAGTTTATCCCCGGGCAGGGAAGGCTACACCTTC. This encodes CASSLSPGREGYTF.

V usage is TRBV5-1 and J usage is TRBJ2-2; D could derive from TRBD1 or TRBD2 (6 bases each). The length of the CDR3 is 15 residues. Per germline, CDR1 SGHRS and CDR2 YFSETQ. Trimming cost V 4 bases and J 1 base, with 11 bases left between them. As DNA, the CDR3 is TGCGCCAGCAGCGGAGGGGGAATGAACACCGGGGAGCTGTTTTTT. It codes for CASSGGGMNTGELFF.

This clone came up a few times. This chain uses TRBV19 with TRBJ1-5, with D possibly being TRBD1 (5 bases). This CDR3 spans 14 amino acids. V was pared by 5 bases and J by 4 bases, with 12 bases between. Germline CDR1 and CDR2: LNHDA and SQIVND (reference sequence). This chain's CDR3 is CASSERGKNQPQHF. The CDR3 DNA follows: TGTGCCAGTAGTGAACGGGGGAAAAATCAGCCCCAGCATTTT.

The chain employs TRBV10-2 and TRBJ1-2; D call uncertain. Germline V gives CDR1 WSHSY, CDR2 SAAADI. Trimming stripped 2 bases from V and 8 bases from J, with 21 bases between. The CDR3 spans 16 residues. CDR3 sequence (DNA): TGCGCCAGCAGTGAGGGGCCCCGAGGGTCGGGGAAAGGCTACACCTTC. Protein: CASSEGPRGSGKGYTF.

Here the CDR3 reads CASTPPGQLYGYTF. CDR3 nucleotides: TGTGCCAGTACCCCCCCGGGACAGCTCTATGGCTACACCTTC. The chain links TRBV19 to TRBJ1-2, with 7 bases matching TRBD1. This CDR3 spans 14 amino acids. V shed 7 bases, J shed 4 bases, and the junction held 9 bases outside the gene matches. CDR1 is LNHDA and CDR2 is SQIVND in the germline V gene (reference sequence). Based on the CDR3 plus reference TRBV19 and TRBJ1-2, the full variable domain is DGGITQSPKYLFRKEGQNVTLSCEQNLNHDAMYWYRQDPGQGLRLIYYSQIVNDFQKGDIAEGYSVSREKKESFPLTVTSAQKNPTAFYLCASTPPGQLYGYTFGSGTRLTVV.

V gene TRBV7-2 combines with J gene TRBJ2-3; D uncertain. The CDR3 is 14 amino acids. Trimming left V 5 bases short and J 9 bases short, with 18 bases between. Per the germline V gene, CDR1 is SGHTA and CDR2 is FQGNSA. CDR3 bases: TGTGCCAGCAGCCCAAGACCTGAACGGAAGACGCAGTATTTT. This codes for CASSPRPERKTQYF.

This clone was seen only a few times. V is TRBV10-1 and J is TRBJ2-1; maybe TRBD1 (6 bases). Germline loops: CDR1 WNHNN, CDR2 SYGVQD (reference sequence). This CDR3 has 12 amino acids. Trimming took off 10 bases at V and 7 bases at J, with 14 bases between the two ends. CDR3 coding DNA: TGCGCCACCCTGGACAGAGAGAATGAGCAGTTCTTC. Its protein is CATLDRENEQFF.

The V gene is TRBV5-1, the J gene TRBJ2-7; D possibly matches TRBD1 or TRBD2 (6 bases each). The CDR3 has 14 amino acids. CDR1 and CDR2 from the germline V gene are SGHRS and YFSETQ. The V end lost 4 bases, the J end lost 2 bases, and 13 bases lay between the germline ends. As DNA, the CDR3 is TGCGCCAGCAGCGGAACTAGGGGGGCCTACGAGCAGTACTTC. This gives the protein CASSGTRGAYEQYF.

The chain employs TRBV4-1 and TRBJ1-2; a weak D match, TRBD1 (5 bases). CDR1 is MGHRA, CDR2 YSYEKL, per germline. The germline V and J ends were trimmed by 1 base and 6 bases, with 15 bases remaining between them. The CDR3 has 15 amino acids. The CDR3 nucleotides are TGCGCCAGCAGCCAAGGGAAGCAGGGAGGCGATGGCTACACCTTC. Protein sequence: CASSQGKQGGDGYTF.

The V and J genes are TRBV6-2 or TRBV6-3 and TRBJ1-4; possible D gene TRBD1, 6 bases. This CDR3 spans 15 amino acids. The germline CDR1 and CDR2 sequences are MNHEY and SVGEGT. Trimming removed 4 bases from V and 7 bases from J, with 16 bases in between. CDR3 DNA: TGTGCCAGCAGTTCCCTCAGGGGTTGGGGTGAAAAACTGTTTTTT. It translates to CASSSLRGWGEKLFF.

The chain couples TRBV2 to TRBJ2-7, with 13 bases fitting TRBD2. V lost 8 bases to trimming and J lost 0 bases; unmatched junction nucleotides: 7. From germline, CDR1 is SNHLY and CDR2 FYNNEI. The CDR3 runs 16 residues. CDR3 DNA: TGTGCCAGCTTCCCCTGGACTAGCGGGAGCTCCTACGAGCAGTACTTC. It encodes CASFPWTSGSSYEQYF.

The chain is built from TRBV19 and TRBJ1-5; D is ambiguous. The V end lost 7 bases, the J end lost 2 bases, and 21 bases lay between the germline ends. From germline, CDR1 is LNHDA and CDR2 SQIVND (reference sequence). This CDR3 is 17 amino acids long. Here the CDR3 reads CASNDRRLGRRNQPQHF. Written as DNA, the CDR3 is TGTGCCAGTAATGACCGCCGTTTAGGTAGGCGCAATCAGCCCCAGCATTTT.

The CDR3 loop is CSARAVDTQYF. In DNA form, the CDR3 reads TGCAGCGCTCGTGCGGTAGATACGCAGTATTTT. J is TRBJ2-3 and V is TRBV29-1; D gene unclear. The CDR3 has 11 residues. V gave up 7 bases and J gave up 5 bases, with 10 bases separating them. Germline lookup yields CDR1 SQVTM and CDR2 ANQGSEA.

The rearrangement joins TRBV15 to TRBJ2-7; TRBD1 aligns across 8 bases. Germline CDR1 reads LNHNV; CDR2 reads YYDKDF (reference sequence). This CDR3 spans 17 amino acids. The junction had 9 bases not matched to a gene; V was cut back by 0 bases and J by 2 bases. DNA for the CDR3: TGTGCCACCAGCAGAGATGTGGACAGGGAGGTCCCCTACGAGCAGTACTTC. Its protein is CATSRDVDREVPYEQYF.

The rearrangement links TRBV30 to TRBJ2-2; D is unresolved. Germline CDR1 GTSNPN, CDR2 SVGIG (reference sequence). V was pared by 0 bases and J by 4 bases, with 9 bases between. The CDR3 runs 14 residues. The DNA of the CDR3 is TGTGCCTGGAGTGTTAGTCTTGGCACCGGGGAGCTGTTTTTT. It encodes CAWSVSLGTGELFF.

The genes are TRBV6-5 and TRBJ2-3, with TRBD2 matching over 9 bases. The V segment lost 6 bases and the J segment 3 bases; nucleotides outside the gene matches: 7. The CDR3 runs to 15 residues. The germline V gene has CDR1 MNHEY and CDR2 SVGAGI. CDR3 in amino acids: CASSLSGGLTDTQYF. In DNA, the CDR3 is TGTGCCAGCAGCCTGAGCGGGGGGTTAACAGATACGCAGTATTTT.

The V and J genes are TRBV5-5 and TRBJ1-2; D remains ambiguous. The V end was cut by 4 bases, the J end by 6 bases, with 10 bases between. The CDR3 length is 12 residues. From germline, CDR1 is SGHKS and CDR2 YYEKEE (reference sequence). This CDR3 is CASSLSMDGYTF. The CDR3 DNA follows: TGTGCCAGCAGCCTATCTATGGATGGCTACACCTTC. The whole variable domain, remainder taken from reference TRBV5-5 and TRBJ1-2, is DAGVTQSPTHLIKTRGQQVTLRCSPISGHKSVSWYQQVLGQGPQFIFQYYEKEERGRGNFPDRFSARQFPNYSSELNVNALLLGDSALYLCASSLSMDGYTFGSGTRLTVV.

The J gene is TRBJ2-2, the V gene TRBV27; possibly TRBD1 or TRBD2 for D (5 bases each). The ends were cut back, 3 bases at V and 0 bases at J, with 5 bases in the middle. The germline gives CDR1 MNHEY, CDR2 SMNVEV (reference sequence). This CDR3 comprises 14 residues. CDR3 sequence (DNA): TGTGCCAGCAGTTTGGGACCGAACACCGGGGAGCTGTTTTTT. As protein: CASSLGPNTGELFF.

This chain connects TRBV14 to TRBJ2-7; perhaps TRBD2 as D (5 bases). This CDR3 has 15 residues. Germline loops: CDR1 SGHDN, CDR2 FVKESK. Between the trimmed V and J ends, which lost 3 bases and 6 bases, there was a span of 18 bases. The CDR3 DNA reads TGTGCCAGCAGCCAGATGGGCCGCGGGCCGGGCGAGCAGTACTTC. It codes for CASSQMGRGPGEQYF.

This clone was observed once. The rearrangement uses TRBV6-5 and TRBJ1-5; possibly TRBD1 for D (6 bases). This CDR3 has 14 residues. Germline values: CDR1 MNHEY, CDR2 SVGAGI. V was shortened by 6 bases and J by 4 bases, with 13 bases between the two germline ends. The CDR3 loop reads CASSPGHLNQPQHF. The CDR3 DNA follows: TGTGCCAGCAGCCCGGGACACTTGAATCAGCCCCAGCATTTT.

The chain is built from TRBV19 and TRBJ2-7; tentatively, D is TRBD1 (6 bases). CDR1 is LNHDA and CDR2 is SQIVND in the germline V gene (reference sequence). CDR3 size: 14 residues. V lost 7 bases and J lost 5, with 18 bases in between. The CDR3 DNA is TGTGCCAGTAAGCTGGGACAAGGGGTCCACGAGCAGTACTTC. Protein: CASKLGQGVHEQYF.

The chain joins TRBV12-5 to TRBJ2-7; a possible D gene is TRBD1 (5 bases). V shed 1 base and J shed 2 bases, with 21 bases lying between them. Germline V gives CDR1 LGHNT, CDR2 FRNRAP. The CDR3 totals 18 residues. The CDR3 sequence: CASGLATPGRDSTYEQYF. The CDR3 DNA sequence: TGTGCTAGTGGTTTGGCTACCCCCGGCAGAGACAGCACCTACGAGCAGTACTTC. Full variable domain (rest looked up from reference TRBV12-5 and TRBJ2-7): DARVTQTPRHKVTEMGQEVTMRCQPILGHNTVFWYRQTMMQGLELLAYFRNRAPLDDSGMPKDRFSAEMPDATLATLKIQPSEPRDSAVYFCASGLATPGRDSTYEQYFGPGTRLTVT.

V gene TRBV19 combines with J gene TRBJ2-7; D unresolved. V lost 5 bases and J 0 bases, leaving 8 bases between the germline ends. CDR3 length: 13 residues. Germline V gene sequence: CDR1 LNHDA, CDR2 SQIVND (reference sequence). The CDR3 sequence is CASSWASSYEQYF. Written as DNA, the CDR3 is TGTGCCAGTAGTTGGGCATCCTCCTACGAGCAGTACTTC.

V usage is TRBV21-1 and J usage is TRBJ2-7; the table assigns TRBD2, which was not confirmed against the DNA. TRBV21-1 has pseudogene status. The CDR3 is 16 residues long. This CDR3 is CASSNSRTSGRYEQYF. CDR3 bases: TGTGCCAGCAGCAACAGCAGGACTAGCGGGAGGTACGAGCAGTACTTC.

The chain carries TRBV27 and TRBJ2-1, with D perhaps TRBD1 (6 bases). The CDR3 length is 14 residues. V was cut by 5 bases and J by 16 bases, with 24 bases left in between. The germline CDR1 and CDR2 sequences are MNHEY and SMNVEV (reference sequence). The CDR3 spells CASSDRKPGHRFFF. CDR3 sequence (DNA): TGTGCCAGCAGTGACAGAAAACCGGGACACCGGTTCTTCTTC.

The chain recombines TRBV11-3 with TRBJ1-3; TRBD1 matches at 12 bases. J gave up 5 bases and V 3 bases, and 5 bases lay outside the gene matches. This CDR3 contains 16 residues. In germline, CDR1 is SGHNT, CDR2 YENEEA. In DNA, the CDR3 is TGTGCCAGCAGCTTCGCCGGGACAGGGGGCAGAAACACCATATATTTT. It specifies CASSFAGTGGRNTIYF. The variable domain in full, completed from reference TRBV11-3 and TRBJ1-3, reads EAGVVQSPRYKIIEKKQPVAFWCNPISGHNTLYWYLQNLGQGPELLIRYENEEAVDDSQLPKDRFSAERLKGVDSTLKIQPAELGDSAVYLCASSFAGTGGRNTIYFGEGSWLTVV.

The chain uses TRBV2 and TRBJ1-1, with TRBD1 as a possible D gene (5 bases). Germline lookup yields CDR1 SNHLY and CDR2 FYNNEI. CDR3 length equals 12 residues. The V and J ends lost 6 bases and 12 bases respectively, with 17 bases between them. Written as DNA, the CDR3 is TGTGCCAGCAGCGCGCGCGGGGCAGCGACTTTCTTT. This gives the protein CASSARGAATFF.

The V gene is TRBV6-5, the J gene TRBJ1-5; D gene uncertain. Germline V gives CDR1 MNHEY, CDR2 SVGAGI. The CDR3 sequence is 13 residues long. Between the trimmed V and J ends, which lost 5 bases and 6 bases, there was a span of 11 bases. In nucleotides, the CDR3 is TGTGCCAGCAGTCGGCTAACGATTCAGCCCCAGCATTTT. This encodes CASSRLTIQPQHF.

CDR3 residues: CASRPPWGQGVEQYF. For the CDR3, the DNA is TGTGCCAGCAGGCCACCCTGGGGACAGGGGGTCGAGCAGTACTTC. The V call is TRBV28, the J call TRBJ2-7; 11 positions agree with TRBD1. J gave up 6 bases and V 6 bases, and 10 bases lay outside the gene matches. This CDR3 comprises 15 residues. Germline V CDR1 and CDR2: MDHEN, SYDVKM.

The J gene is TRBJ2-1, the V gene TRBV21-1. TRBV21-1 is a recognized pseudogene. This CDR3 comprises 13 residues. The CDR3 DNA is TGTGCCAGCAGCGCAATAAATCGGGCCTTTCCCTTCTTC. Translated: CASSAINRAFPFF.